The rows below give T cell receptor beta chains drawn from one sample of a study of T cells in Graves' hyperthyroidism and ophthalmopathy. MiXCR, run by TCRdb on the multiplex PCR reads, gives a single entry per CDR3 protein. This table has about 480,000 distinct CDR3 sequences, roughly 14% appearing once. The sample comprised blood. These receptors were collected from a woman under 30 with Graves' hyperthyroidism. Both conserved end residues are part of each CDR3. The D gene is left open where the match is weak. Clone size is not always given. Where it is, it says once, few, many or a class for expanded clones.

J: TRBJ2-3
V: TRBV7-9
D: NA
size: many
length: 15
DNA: TGTGCCAGCAGCTCCCCGAGGTCCCGCACAGATACGCAGTATTTT
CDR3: CASSSPRSRTDTQYF

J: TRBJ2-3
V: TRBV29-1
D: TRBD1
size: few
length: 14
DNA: TGCAGCGTTGAAACAGGGGGCGCGGCAGATACGCAGTATTTT
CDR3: CSVETGGAADTQYF

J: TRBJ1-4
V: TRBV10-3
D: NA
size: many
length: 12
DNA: TGTGCCATCAGTGGGCAGGGTGAAAAACTGTTTTTT
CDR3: CAISGQGEKLFF

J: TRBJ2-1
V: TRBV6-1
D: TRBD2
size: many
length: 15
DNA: TGTGCCAGCAGTGAAGAGGCGGGAGTAAGTAATGAGCAGTTCTTC
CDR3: CASSEEAGVSNEQFF

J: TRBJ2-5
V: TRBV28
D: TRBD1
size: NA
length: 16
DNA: TGTGCCAGCAGTTCGGGACAGGCGGGATCGCGAGAGACCCAGTACTTC
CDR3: CASSSGQAGSRETQYF

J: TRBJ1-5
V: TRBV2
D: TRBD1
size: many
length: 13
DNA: TGTGCCAGCGACGGACAGGGCAATCAGCCCCAGCATTTT
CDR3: CASDGQGNQPQHF

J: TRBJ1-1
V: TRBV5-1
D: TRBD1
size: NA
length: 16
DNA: TGCGCCAGCAGCTCCGGACAGGCCGGAGTATTTTCTGAAGCTTTCTTT
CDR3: CASSSGQAGVFSEAFF

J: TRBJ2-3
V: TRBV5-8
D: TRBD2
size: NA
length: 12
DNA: TGTGCTACGGGGGGGGTCACAGATACGCAGTATTTT
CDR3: CATGGVTDTQYF

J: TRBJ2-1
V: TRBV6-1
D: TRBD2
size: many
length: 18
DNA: TGTGCCAGCAGTGAAATGTCTGGGCTAGCGGGATCCTACAATGAGCAGTTCTTC
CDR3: CASSEMSGLAGSYNEQFF

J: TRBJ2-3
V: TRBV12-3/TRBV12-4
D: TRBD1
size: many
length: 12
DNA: TGTGCCAGCAGTTTAGGGACAGGGTTGCAGTATTTT
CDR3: CASSLGTGLQYF

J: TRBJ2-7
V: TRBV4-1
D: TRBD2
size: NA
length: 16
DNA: TGCGCCAGCAGCCAAGATCCCACGGGAGGGGACTACGAGCAGTACTTC
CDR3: CASSQDPTGGDYEQYF

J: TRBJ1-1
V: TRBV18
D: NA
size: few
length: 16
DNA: TGTGCCAGCTCACCACCGACTTACGGGGGCAGGAATGAAGCTTTCTTT
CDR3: CASSPPTYGGRNEAFF

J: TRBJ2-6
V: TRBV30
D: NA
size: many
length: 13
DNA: TGTGCCTGGGAGGAGTATGGGGCCAACGTCCTGACTTTC
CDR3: CAWEEYGANVLTF

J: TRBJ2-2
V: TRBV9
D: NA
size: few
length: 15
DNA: TGTGCCAGCACCGAAAGGGGACTCAACACCGGGGAGCTGTTTTTT
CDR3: CASTERGLNTGELFF

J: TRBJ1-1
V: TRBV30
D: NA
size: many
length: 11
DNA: TGTGCCTGGACGGGACTGAGAGAAGCTTTCTTT
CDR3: CAWTGLREAFF

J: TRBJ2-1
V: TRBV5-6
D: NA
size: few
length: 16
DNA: TGTGCCAGCAGCTTGGTACCTGACAAGTCCTTCAATGAGCAGTTCTTC
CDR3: CASSLVPDKSFNEQFF

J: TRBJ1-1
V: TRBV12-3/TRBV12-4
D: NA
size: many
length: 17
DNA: TGTGCCAGCAGTTTAGAAGTAGGGGGATCGATGAACACTGAAGCTTTCTTT
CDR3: CASSLEVGGSMNTEAFF

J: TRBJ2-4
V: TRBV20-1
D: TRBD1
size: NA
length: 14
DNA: TGCAGTGCTATAACTTGGGACAGTGAAAACATTCAGTACTTC
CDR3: CSAITWDSENIQYF

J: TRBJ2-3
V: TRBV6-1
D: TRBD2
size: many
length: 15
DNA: TGTGCCAGCAGTGCGACTAGCGGAACCACAGATACGCAGTATTTT
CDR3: CASSATSGTTDTQYF

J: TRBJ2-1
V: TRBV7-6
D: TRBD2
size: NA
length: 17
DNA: TGTGCCAGCAGCTTAGAGGGGACTAGCGGGAGAGGGTATGAGCAGTTCTTC
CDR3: CASSLEGTSGRGYEQFF